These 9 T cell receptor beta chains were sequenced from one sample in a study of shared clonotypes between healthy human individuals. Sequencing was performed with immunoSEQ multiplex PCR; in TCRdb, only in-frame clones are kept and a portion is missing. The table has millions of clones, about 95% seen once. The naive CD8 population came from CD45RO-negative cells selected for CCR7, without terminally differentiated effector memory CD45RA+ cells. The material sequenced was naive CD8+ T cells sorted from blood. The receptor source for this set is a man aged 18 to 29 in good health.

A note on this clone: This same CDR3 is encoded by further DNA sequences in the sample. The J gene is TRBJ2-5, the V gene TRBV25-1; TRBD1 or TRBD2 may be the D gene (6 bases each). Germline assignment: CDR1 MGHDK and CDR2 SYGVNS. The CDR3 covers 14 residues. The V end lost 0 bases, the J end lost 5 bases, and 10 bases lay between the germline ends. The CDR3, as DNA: TGTGCCAGCAGTGAATATGGGGGGCGCGAGACCCAGTACTTC. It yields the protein CASSEYGGRETQYF.

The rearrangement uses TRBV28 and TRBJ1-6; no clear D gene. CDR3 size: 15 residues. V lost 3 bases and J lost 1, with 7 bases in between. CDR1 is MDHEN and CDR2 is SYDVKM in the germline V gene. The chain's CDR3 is CASSFMRSYNSPLHF. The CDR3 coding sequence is TGTGCCAGCAGTTTCATGAGGTCCTATAATTCACCCCTCCACTTT.

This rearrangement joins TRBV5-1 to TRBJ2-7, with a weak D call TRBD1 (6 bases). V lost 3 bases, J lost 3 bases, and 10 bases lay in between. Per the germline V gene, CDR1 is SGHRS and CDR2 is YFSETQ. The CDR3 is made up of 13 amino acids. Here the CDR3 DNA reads TGCGCCAGCAGCTGGACCAGGGGCTACGAGCAGTACTTC. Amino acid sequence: CASSWTRGYEQYF.

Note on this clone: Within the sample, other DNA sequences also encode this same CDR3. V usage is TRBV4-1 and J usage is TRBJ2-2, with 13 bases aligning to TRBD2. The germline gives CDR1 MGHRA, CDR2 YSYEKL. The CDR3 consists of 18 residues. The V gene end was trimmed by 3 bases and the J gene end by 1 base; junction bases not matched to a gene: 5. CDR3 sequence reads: CASSQEGLAGLNTGELFF. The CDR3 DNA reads TGCGCCAGCAGCCAGGAGGGACTAGCGGGGTTGAACACCGGGGAGCTGTTTTTT.

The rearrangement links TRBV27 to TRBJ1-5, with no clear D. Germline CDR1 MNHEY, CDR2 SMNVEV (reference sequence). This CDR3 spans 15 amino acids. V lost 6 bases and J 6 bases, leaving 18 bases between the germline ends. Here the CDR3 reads CASSQDGLYGQPQHF. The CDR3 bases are TGTGCCAGCAGCCAAGACGGACTGTATGGTCAGCCCCAGCATTTT.

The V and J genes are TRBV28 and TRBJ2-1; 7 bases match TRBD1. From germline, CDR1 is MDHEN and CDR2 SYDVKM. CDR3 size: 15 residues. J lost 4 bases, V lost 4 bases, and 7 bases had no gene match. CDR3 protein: CASSSGTDSYNEQFF. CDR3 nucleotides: TGTGCCAGCAGTTCTGGGACAGATTCATACAATGAGCAGTTCTTC.

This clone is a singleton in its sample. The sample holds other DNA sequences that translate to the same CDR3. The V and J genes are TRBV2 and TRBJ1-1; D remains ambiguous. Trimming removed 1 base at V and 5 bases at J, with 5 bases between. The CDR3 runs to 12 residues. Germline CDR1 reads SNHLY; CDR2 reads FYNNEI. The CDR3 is CASSEGGTEAFF. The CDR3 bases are TGTGCCAGCAGTGAAGGTGGGACTGAAGCTTTCTTT.

The CDR3 coding sequence is TGTGCCAGCAGTACCCCGGGGGGGGTGGAGTACGAGCAGTACTTC. Encoded protein: CASSTPGGVEYEQYF. The chain combines TRBV6-9 with TRBJ2-7, with 8 nucleotides matching TRBD2. Germline CDR1 is MNHGY and CDR2 is SVAAGI. The CDR3 contains 15 residues. With 5 bases clipped from V and 4 bases from J, the junction kept 10 bases outside the gene matches.

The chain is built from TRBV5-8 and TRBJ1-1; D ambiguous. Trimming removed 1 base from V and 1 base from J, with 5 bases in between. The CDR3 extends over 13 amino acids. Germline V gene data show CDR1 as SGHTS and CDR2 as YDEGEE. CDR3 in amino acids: CASSLSANTEAFF. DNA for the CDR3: TGTGCCAGCAGCTTGTCAGCGAACACTGAAGCTTTCTTT.